This record concerns one TCR beta chain sequence. Its antigen remains unknown. A much larger clone is a single base away; this may be a read error. One entry per CDR3 protein results from TCRdb running MiXCR on the RT-PCR reads. The profile shows around 250,000 distinct CDR3 sequences, 9% to 15% of them singletons. The sample originates from a study of response to subunit inactivated influenza vaccine. Study conclusions and caveats: T cells newly recruited by each seasonal influenza vaccination are few, the authors suggested.

The CDR3 spans 17 residues. Germline V gene sequence: CDR1 LNHNV, CDR2 YYDKDF (reference sequence). Material: non-naive T cells sorted from PBMCs, obtained less than 15 days before vaccination. This chain uses TRBV15 with TRBJ2-3; 13 nucleotides line up with TRBD2. This sequence originates from a man aged 45-65 years who received an inactivated influenza vaccine. CDR3 region: CATGRPRTSGSLDTQYF. As DNA, the CDR3 is TGTGCCACCGGCAGACCACGGACTAGCGGGAGCTTAGATACGCAGTATTTT.